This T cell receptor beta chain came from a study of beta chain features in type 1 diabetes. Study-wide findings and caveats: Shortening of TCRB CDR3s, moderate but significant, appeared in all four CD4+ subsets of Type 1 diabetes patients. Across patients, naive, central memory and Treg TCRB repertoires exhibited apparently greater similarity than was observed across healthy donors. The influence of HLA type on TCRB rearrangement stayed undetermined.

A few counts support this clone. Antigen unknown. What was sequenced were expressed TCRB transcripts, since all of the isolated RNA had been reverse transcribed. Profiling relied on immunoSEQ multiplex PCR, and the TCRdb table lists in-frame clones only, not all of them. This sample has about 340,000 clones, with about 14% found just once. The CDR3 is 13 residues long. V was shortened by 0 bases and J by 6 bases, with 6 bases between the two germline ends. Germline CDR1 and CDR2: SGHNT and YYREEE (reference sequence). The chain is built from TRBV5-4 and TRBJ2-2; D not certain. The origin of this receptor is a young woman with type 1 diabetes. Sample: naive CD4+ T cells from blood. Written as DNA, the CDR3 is TGTGCCAGCAGCTTGGACGGAGCCGGGGAGCTGTTTTTT. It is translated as CASSLDGAGELFF.